This entry is about one T cell receptor beta chain. Its antigen target is currently unknown. No base quality values were provided; no much bigger clone lies one nucleotide off. The CDR3 spans 17 residues, from the cysteine through the phenylalanine. Of all the DNA, just the CDR3 is kept, 51 bases in frame from base 1. V loses 5 bases, J loses 1 base, and the germline ends lie 20 bases apart. CDR1 MNHEY and CDR2 SMNVEV are derived from the germline V gene (reference sequence). Libraries were made using the immunoSEQ multiplex PCR assay. For the multiplex PCR, a mixture combining 60 forward primers for TCR Vbeta segments and 13 reverse primers for TCR Jbeta segments was used. Amplification of the CDR3 region of rearranged TCR beta genes was performed with a multiplex PCR assay on genomic DNA. The Illumina HiSeq System was used to sequence the amplified TCR beta libraries as 87-base-pair reads. Per the original workflow: In a later analysis, around 80 million unique TCR beta chains were counted across the 650 to 700 repertoires, and some 10 million of these chains were shared by at least two donors. Raw reads were error-corrected and collapsed into unique sequences with a nearest-neighbor algorithm that merged closely related sequences to remove PCR and sequencing errors. V, D and J gene segments were assigned by aligning CDR3 sequences to IMGT reference sequences. For a sequence to be retained, a match of at least six nucleotides was required to both a V gene segment and a J gene segment. A rearrangement counted as productive if the CDR3 had no stop codons and remained in frame with V and J, and every other rearrangement counted as non-productive. CDR3 was defined according to IMGT convention as the region running from the second conserved V-encoded cysteine to the conserved J-encoded phenylalanine. Sequences without an unambiguous match to a single V gene segment were excluded from the earlier analysis of a few hundred of the donors. An earlier analysis of a few hundred of the donors called V segments functional above 56.7% productive rearrangements and segregating when the between-donor standard deviation exceeded 5%. A statistical classification framework was developed to diagnose cytomegalovirus status using the catalog of TCR beta chain sequences. In a later analysis, TCR nucleotide sequences were compared against IMGT/GENE-DB human TR gene sequences so that V and J genes could be assigned. Using the TCRdist pipeline, a later analysis assigned CDR3 sequences along with most-parsimonious VDJ recombination scenarios. In a later analysis, every TCR beta chain was defined by the combination of its CDR3 amino acid sequence and its V-gene family, and reads without a unique V-gene family were dropped. In a later analysis, approximately 590 highly shared, low-generation-probability nucleotide sequences were removed to address suspected cross-contamination and a sequencing artifact. In a later analysis, a clonal expansion index for each public chain was calculated from normalized within-repertoire ranks of inferred template counts. Generation probabilities in a later analysis came from a VDJ recombination model fitted to out-of-frame rearrangements, and those results were checked against IGoR. A later analysis scored TCR-TCR, TCR-HLA and TCR-CMV co-occurrence with hypergeometric tests, applying a repertoire-size bias correction to TCR pairs. False discovery rates were estimated in a later analysis by permuting HLA or CMV assignments 20 times. In a later analysis, co-occurring TCRs were grouped using DBSCAN, and TCRdist sequence similarity was added for clustering within HLA-allele-positive subsets. Repertoires with fewer than 30,000 or more than 120,000 public chains, plus five repertoires with anomalous nucleotide sharing, were excluded from co-occurrence clustering. Here the immuneACCESS table is served through TCRdb, limited to in-frame sequences with V and J called. Missing clones are a known gap in these copies; in checked studies unresolved V genes cover under half, and the rest lacks a known reason. That table is the source of V, J and clone size, and D and trimming were worked out from the DNA. Across this sample there are around 180,000 clones, with 79% seen only once. 1.6% of the sample comes from the top ten.

The data were obtained in a study of cytomegalovirus exposure and HLA in healthy donors (dated by TCRdb to about 2017). Notes on the research overall: According to an earlier analysis of 587 of the donors, about 190 million T cells yielded 90 million to 140 million unique TCR beta sequences and about 300 Gb of sequence data. Roughly 310 gigabases of sequencing data and approximately 80 million unique TCR sequences were included in an early release covering about 700 HLA-typed donors. Donor age, sex, ethnicity and CMV serostatus were compiled together with the repertoire data. Across 398 genotyped donors of the cohort, an average of roughly 250,000 unique TCR beta nucleotide sequences per donor were sequenced, and roughly 17% of those sequences were non-productive. The T cell repertoires of 666 subjects were profiled by immunosequencing and related to cytomegalovirus serostatus. The later analysis used no new phenotypic data to find candidate immune exposures, relying instead on TCR beta sequences and their occurrence across donors. To predict cytomegalovirus infection status, the study combined high-throughput TCR immunosequencing, statistical association of individual TCRs with disease status, and machine learning. Typing coverage varied by locus: roughly 629-630 donors for A, B, C, DRB1 and DQB1; approximately 500 for DQA1; 600 to 610 for DPA1; 450 to 480 for DPB1. Class I and class II HLA loci were covered by the typing at four-digit resolution. Every discovery cohort repertoire had been produced on one sequencing platform. A later analysis re-analyzed previously published TCR beta repertoires from 660 or so donors and added high-resolution HLA genotyping to study TCR occurrence patterns. In addition to the first cohort of 666 subjects, a separate validation cohort of 120 different subjects was used. Five DR-DQ haplotypes were handled as single units for association and clustering because linkage in the cohort was strong. The genetic ancestry cluster associated with self-reported Caucasian donors included 81% of the 398 genotyped donors. In an earlier analysis of 500 to 650 of the donors, high-throughput TCR beta sequencing was used to judge whether each TCR beta V gene segment behaved as functional or pseudogenic. In a later genetic analysis, genome-wide SNP genotypes for about 55% of the 666 donors were used, and that subset was treated as a discovery cohort. The study aimed to test whether signatures of past pathogen exposure could be identified by cataloging public T cell receptors.

Points the paper makes about the study in general: According to a later analysis, most CMV-associated TCR beta chains appeared to be HLA-restricted, and the HLA associations seemed to be driven largely by CMV exposure. Only TCR beta chains were sequenced in this cohort, and the absence of alpha or paired-chain data limited detectable features. The sequencing pipeline was judged likely to have produced a cluster of highly shared sequence variants as a technical artifact. Several of the top co-occurrence clusters appeared to be linked to parvovirus B19, influenza, CMV and Epstein-Barr virus, according to a later analysis. In vitro tests confirmed that a few of the cytomegalovirus-associated TCR beta chains recognize cytomegalovirus antigens. Compared with equally common non-associated chains, HLA-associated TCR beta chains in a later analysis were more clonally expanded and had lower generation probabilities. The earlier analysis of around 600 of the donors excluded 15 to 20 rarely observed V segments, including chromosome 9 orphons, because counts were too low. In a later analysis, about 16,000 TCR beta sequences were associated with specific HLA alleles at a false discovery rate of 0.05. In an earlier analysis of about 540 of the donors, most TCR beta V segments were observed in productive rearrangements about 87% or about 30% of the time, broadly matching IMGT annotations. A later analysis found that TCR association rates varied across HLA loci, with DRB1 alleles showing the most associated TCRs and HLA-C alleles the fewest. When HLA alleles, especially DR and DQ, strongly co-occurred, TCR associations were difficult to assign to individual alleles. According to a later genetic analysis, donors in an Asian-associated ancestry cluster had fewer N-insertions in productive TCRs than the approximately 650-donor mean. The study gave a list of under 200 TCR beta chains associated with cytomegalovirus. CMV serostatus was the only immune exposure information available for the cohort. The classifier was reported to diagnose cytomegalovirus status with high specificity and sensitivity in both the original cohort and the validation cohort. Roughly uniform sequencing depth across donors was assumed in presence/absence analyses, although this assumption may not hold. The 87-base-pair reads could not distinguish some IMGT-functional V segments, including TRBV6-2 and TRBV6-3, so those segments were excluded. Linkage disequilibrium might explain the correlated functional status among segregating V segments, but an unknown experimental factor could not be excluded. A further reported finding was that TCR beta sequences accurately predicted the HLA-A and HLA-B alleles for most subjects in the first cohort. According to the authors, the approach could potentially be generalized to other disease states and immunological phenotypes. Most TCR sequences were seen in very few donors, while some public TCRs were found in many individuals. An association between a missense DCLRE1C variant and V-gene and J-gene trimming of TCR beta chains was found in a later genetic analysis and replicated in an independent cohort. HLA typing was unavailable for some donors at each locus, so association tests used only the typed subset.

The cohort consisted of approximately 690 healthy bone marrow donors. At the time of sampling, every cohort member was nominally healthy, though immune exposures that went unrecorded were likely present. The donor was CMV seronegative and belonged to the group of roughly 330 seronegative cohort members. A peripheral blood sample was collected from each donor, and TCR beta sequencing was performed on peripheral blood mononuclear cells. The Qiagen DNeasy Blood Extraction Kit was used to extract genomic DNA from the blood cell samples. The receptor comes from a woman aged 45-65 years in good health and CMV-seronegative. This sequence uses TRBV27 and TRBJ1-1, and TRBD1 may be the D gene, going by 6 matching bases. Sequencing was done on a sample of PBMCs. CDR3 sequence: CASSQQGVVVSNTEAFF. Here is the DNA: TGTGCCAGCAGTCAACAGGGAGTTGTGGTATCGAACACTGAAGCTTTCTTT.